The entry that follows covers one T cell receptor (beta chain) sequence. Which antigen it targets is not known. No base quality information exists; no much larger clone differs at one position. The data were obtained in a study of technical replicates of blood from a handful of donors (dated by TCRdb to the late 2010s). From a lookup of the germline V gene, CDR1 and CDR2 are SGDLS and YYNGEE. The V end gives up 0 bases and the J end 5 bases, leaving 7 bases in the junction not matched to a gene. The cysteine opens and the phenylalanine closes a CDR3 of 16 amino acids. CDR3 DNA is the only sequence kept; it has 48 bases, read in frame from the first base. The receptor library was made with the immunoSEQ multiplex PCR assay. Sourced from immuneACCESS, this table was stored by TCRdb with only in-frame sequences that have V and J called. A share of the clones is absent; for the studies checked, an unresolved V gene accounts for under half, and the remainder has no known explanation. The table for this sample lists around 100,000 clones; about 95% of them were counted only once. The ten largest clones represent about 0.3% of the sample.

This TCR was recovered from a human donor in good health. The V gene is TRBV9 and the J gene is TRBJ2-1; 8 central bases correspond to TRBD2. The specimen sequenced was T cells isolated from PBMCs. The CDR3 region reads CASSVDQRELDNEQFF. The DNA sequence is as follows: TGTGCCAGCAGCGTAGATCAGCGGGAGCTCGACAATGAGCAGTTCTTC.